A single sample is the source of the 10 T cell receptor beta chains below, sequenced in a study of T cell changes during pregnancy in multiple sclerosis. The repertoire was sequenced with immunoSEQ multiplex PCR; TCRdb's copy has only in-frame clones and lacks some. Among 60,000 or so clones listed, more than 75% were seen once. Sample: peripheral blood from another person, used as feeder cells. These receptor sequences come from a human donor whose cells served as feeder cells for cultures in a pregnancy study.

CDR3 coding DNA: TGTGCCAGTAGGCGGACAGGGGGTACTGAAGCTTTCTTT. It encodes CASRRTGGTEAFF. The chain has TRBV19 and TRBJ1-1; 10 nucleotides line up with TRBD1. CDR1 and CDR2 (germline): LNHDA, SQIVND (reference sequence). The CDR3 consists of 13 residues. V shed 6 bases, J shed 5 bases, and the junction held 3 bases outside the gene matches.

This rearrangement joins TRBV2 to TRBJ1-1, with D unclear. V shed 3 bases and J shed 2 bases, with 10 bases lying between them. This CDR3 is 14 amino acids long. CDR1 is SNHLY, CDR2 FYNNEI, per germline. CDR3 bases: TGTGCCAGCAGTGATGCGGGCCTTAACACTGAAGCTTTCTTT. Translation: CASSDAGLNTEAFF.

This clone appeared once. The V call is TRBV10-2, the J call TRBJ1-6, with a possible D match to TRBD1 (5 bases). The CDR3 length is 16 residues. V was pared by 10 bases and J by 5 bases, with 21 bases between. Germline V lookup: CDR1 WSHSY, CDR2 SAAADI. The CDR3: CATQWGVGPNNSPLHF. CDR3 DNA: TGCGCCACCCAATGGGGGGTAGGGCCCAATAATTCACCCCTCCACTTT.

Only one count was recorded for this clone. The chain couples TRBV6-1 to TRBJ1-2; no clear D gene. Germline-derived CDR1 and CDR2 are MNHNS and SASEGT. The V gene lost 4 bases and the J gene lost 5 bases, with 5 bases spanning the gap. The length of the CDR3 is 11 residues. The CDR3 nucleotides read TGTGCCAGCAGTGGGAAATATGGCTACACCTTC. Its translation is CASSGKYGYTF.

The V gene is TRBV9, the J gene TRBJ2-1; 13 bases align to TRBD2. The V gene's germline CDR1 is SGDLS and CDR2 YYNGEE. This CDR3 has 15 residues. V lost 3 bases and J lost 12; bases outside the gene matches: 9. CDR3 sequence (DNA): TGTGCCAGCAGCGGTTCCGGGACTAGCGGGGCCCGGCAGTTCTTC. Its translation is CASSGSGTSGARQFF.

The rearrangement joins TRBV29-1 to TRBJ1-1; tentatively, D is TRBD1 (6 bases). Per the germline V gene, CDR1 is SQVTM and CDR2 is ANQGSEA. Trimming shortened V by 4 bases and J by 1 base, and 13 bases separated the two germline ends. This CDR3 is 14 amino acids long. CDR3 bases: TGCAGCGTTGTCACAGGGTCGGGGAACACTGAAGCTTTCTTT. It is translated as CSVVTGSGNTEAFF.

Written as DNA, the CDR3 is TGTGCCAGCAGCTGGGACATCAGCTCTGGAAACACCATATATTTT. It encodes CASSWDISSGNTIYF. The V call is TRBV7-9, the J call TRBJ1-3; the D gene is possibly TRBD1 (6 bases). From germline, CDR1 is SEHNR and CDR2 FQNEAQ (reference sequence). V was trimmed by 4 bases and J by 0 bases, leaving 10 bases between them. The CDR3 loop spans 15 amino acids. Complete variable domain (other parts from reference TRBV7-9 and TRBJ1-3): DTGVSQNPRHKITKRGQNVTFRCDPISEHNRLYWYRQTLGQGPEFLTYFQNEAQLEKSRLLSDRFSAERPKGSFSTLEIQRTEQGDSAMYLCASSWDISSGNTIYFGEGSWLTVV.

The CDR3 protein is CAGDGDRGAGEQYF. The CDR3 DNA sequence: TGTGCCGGGGACGGGGACAGGGGGGCGGGAGAGCAGTACTTC. This chain connects TRBV30 to TRBJ2-7; 11 nucleotides agree with TRBD1. The germline V gene has CDR1 GTSNPN and CDR2 SVGIG (reference sequence). The CDR3 totals 14 residues. V shed 8 bases and J 7 bases; nucleotides not matched to a gene: 13.

This clone appeared once. The chain recombines TRBV9 with TRBJ1-6, with D possibly matching TRBD1 (6 bases). The germline V gene encodes CDR1 SGDLS and CDR2 YYNGEE. The CDR3 extends over 14 amino acids. Trimming stripped 4 bases from V and 7 bases from J, with 12 bases between. CDR3 loop: CASSPGVRNSPLHF. The DNA of the CDR3 is TGTGCCAGCAGCCCAGGGGTTCGGAATTCACCCCTCCACTTT.

CDR3 bases: TGTGCCAGCAGTAGGGGTGGCTCACACGGAAAGATCTATGGCTACACCTTC. This translates into CASSRGGSHGKIYGYTF. The chain carries TRBV6-4 and TRBJ1-2; tentative D call: TRBD1 (5 bases). This CDR3 is built from 17 residues. The germline V gene has CDR1 MRHNA and CDR2 SNTAGT. V lost 5 bases, J lost 4 bases, and 23 bases lay in between.